Sequencing of this T cell receptor (beta chain) was carried out in a study of T cell repertoires in cytomegalovirus infection. Turning to the study itself: In the study, CMV epitopes included recently identified HLA-C-restricted and well-studied HLA-B-restricted ones. It can be stated that public TCR beta signatures indicated CMV infection as well as a matching HLA type. Study results and caveats: CMV-specific HLA-C-restricted TCR beta clonotypes dominated the ex vivo response. Cumulated frequencies of public TCR beta families served to identify carriers of CMV plus the relevant HLA.

Germline CDR1 is DFQATT and CDR2 is SNEGSKA (reference sequence). CDR3 length: 17 amino acids. Trimming cost V 1 base and J 3 bases, with 19 bases left between them. TCRdb analysed the reads with MiXCR anew, one entry per CDR3 protein. The table records around 540,000 distinct CDR3 sequences, roughly a third of them present only once. This clonotype was counted between two and nine times. Antigen unknown. The chain couples TRBV20-1 to TRBJ1-3; tentative D call: TRBD1 (6 bases). The sample in question was cultured PBMCs, obtained from culture after CMV antigen stimulation. This receptor was obtained from a human donor in good health (CMV status not recorded). Some clones in this sample may be carry-over from other donors' samples. CDR3 sequence (DNA): TGCAGTGCTAGAGTGCGGGACACGTTGGGAATTGGAAACACCATATATTTT. Protein sequence: CSARVRDTLGIGNTIYF.